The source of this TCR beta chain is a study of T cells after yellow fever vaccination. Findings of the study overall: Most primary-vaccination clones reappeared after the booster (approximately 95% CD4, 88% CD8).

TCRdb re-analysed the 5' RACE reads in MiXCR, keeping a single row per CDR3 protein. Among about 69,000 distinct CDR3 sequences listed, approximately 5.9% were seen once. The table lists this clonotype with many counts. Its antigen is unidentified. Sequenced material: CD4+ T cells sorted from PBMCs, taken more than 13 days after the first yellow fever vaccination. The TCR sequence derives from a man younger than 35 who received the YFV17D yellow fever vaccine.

As DNA, the CDR3 is TGTGCCAGCAGTTACTCAAAGGGTAGTGGGGCTGGAAACACCATATATTTT. Its protein is CASSYSKGSGAGNTIYF. V gene TRBV6-5 combines with J gene TRBJ1-3; D not certain. Trimming took 0 bases from V and 2 from J, leaving 14 bases between them. The germline gives CDR1 MNHEY, CDR2 SVGAGI. This CDR3 has 17 amino acids.